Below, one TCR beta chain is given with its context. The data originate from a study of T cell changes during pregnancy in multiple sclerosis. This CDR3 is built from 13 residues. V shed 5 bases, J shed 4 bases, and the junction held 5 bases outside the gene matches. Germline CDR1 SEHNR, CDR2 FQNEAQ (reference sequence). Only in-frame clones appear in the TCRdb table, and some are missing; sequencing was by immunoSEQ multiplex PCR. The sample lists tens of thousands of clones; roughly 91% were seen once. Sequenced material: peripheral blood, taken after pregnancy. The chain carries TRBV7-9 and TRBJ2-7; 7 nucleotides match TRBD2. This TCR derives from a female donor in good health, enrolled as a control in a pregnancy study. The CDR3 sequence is CASSPTAGYEQYF. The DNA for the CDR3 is TGTGCCAGCAGCCCGACAGCGGGGTACGAGCAGTACTTC.